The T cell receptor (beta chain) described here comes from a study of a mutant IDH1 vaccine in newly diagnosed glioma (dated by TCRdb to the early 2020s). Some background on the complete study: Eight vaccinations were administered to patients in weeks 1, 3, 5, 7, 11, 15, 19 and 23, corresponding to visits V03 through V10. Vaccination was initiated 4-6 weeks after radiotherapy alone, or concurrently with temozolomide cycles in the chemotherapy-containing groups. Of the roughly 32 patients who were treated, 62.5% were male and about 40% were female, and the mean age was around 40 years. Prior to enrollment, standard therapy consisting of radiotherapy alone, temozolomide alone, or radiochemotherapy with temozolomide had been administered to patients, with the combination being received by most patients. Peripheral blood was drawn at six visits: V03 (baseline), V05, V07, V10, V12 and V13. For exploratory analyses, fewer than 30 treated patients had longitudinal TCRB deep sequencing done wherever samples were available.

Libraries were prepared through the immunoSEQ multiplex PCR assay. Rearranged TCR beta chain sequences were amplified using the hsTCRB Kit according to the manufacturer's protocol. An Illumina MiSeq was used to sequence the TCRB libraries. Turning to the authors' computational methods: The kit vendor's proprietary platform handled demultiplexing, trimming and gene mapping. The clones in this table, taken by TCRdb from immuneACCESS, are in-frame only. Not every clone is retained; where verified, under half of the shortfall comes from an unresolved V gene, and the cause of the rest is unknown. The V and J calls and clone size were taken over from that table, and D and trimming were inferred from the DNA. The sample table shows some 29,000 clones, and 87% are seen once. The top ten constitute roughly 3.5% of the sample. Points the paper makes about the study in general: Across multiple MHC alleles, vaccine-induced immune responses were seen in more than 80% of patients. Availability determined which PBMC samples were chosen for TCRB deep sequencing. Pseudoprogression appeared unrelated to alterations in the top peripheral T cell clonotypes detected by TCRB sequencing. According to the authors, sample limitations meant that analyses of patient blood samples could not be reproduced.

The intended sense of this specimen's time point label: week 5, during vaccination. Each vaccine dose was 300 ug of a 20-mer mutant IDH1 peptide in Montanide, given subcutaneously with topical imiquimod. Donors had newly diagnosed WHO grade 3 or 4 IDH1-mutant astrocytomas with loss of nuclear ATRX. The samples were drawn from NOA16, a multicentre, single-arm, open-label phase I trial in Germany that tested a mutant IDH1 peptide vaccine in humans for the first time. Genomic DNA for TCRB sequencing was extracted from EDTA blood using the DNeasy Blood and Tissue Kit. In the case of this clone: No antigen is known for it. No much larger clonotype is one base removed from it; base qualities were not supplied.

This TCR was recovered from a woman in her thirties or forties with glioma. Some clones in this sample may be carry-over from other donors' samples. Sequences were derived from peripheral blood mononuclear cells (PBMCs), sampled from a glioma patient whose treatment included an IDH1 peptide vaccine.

This receptor carries the CDR3 CASSQVQVVTPLHF. The sequenced DNA: TGCGCCAGCAGCCAAGTCCAGGTAGTGACACCCCTCCACTTT. This receptor chain uses TRBV4-3 and TRBJ1-6, with no reliable assignment of the D segment. V drops 1 base and J drops 11 bases, leaving 12 bases in between. The germline V gene provides CDR1 LGHNA and CDR2 YSLEER. The cysteine opens and the phenylalanine closes a CDR3 of 14 amino acids. Only CDR3 DNA is held: 42 bases, read in frame from base 1.